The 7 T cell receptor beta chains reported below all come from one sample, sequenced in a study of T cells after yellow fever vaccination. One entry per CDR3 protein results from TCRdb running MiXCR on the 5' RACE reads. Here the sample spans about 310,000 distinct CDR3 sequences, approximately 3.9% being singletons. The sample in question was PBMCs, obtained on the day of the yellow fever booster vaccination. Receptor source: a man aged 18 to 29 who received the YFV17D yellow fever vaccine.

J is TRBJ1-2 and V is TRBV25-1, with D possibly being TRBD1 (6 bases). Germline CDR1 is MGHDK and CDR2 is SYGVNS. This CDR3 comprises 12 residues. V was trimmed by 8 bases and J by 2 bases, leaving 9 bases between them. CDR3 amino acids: CASQQGNYGYTF. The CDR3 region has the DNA TGTGCCAGCCAACAGGGAAACTATGGCTACACCTTC.

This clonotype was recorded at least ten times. In nucleotides, the CDR3 is TGTGCCAGCAGACGGGGCTTTGGGAATTCACCCCTCCACTTT. Protein: CASRRGFGNSPLHF. The chain has TRBV2 and TRBJ1-6; tentatively, D is TRBD1 (5 bases). Germline V lookup: CDR1 SNHLY, CDR2 FYNNEI. Trimming took off 6 bases at V and 7 bases at J, with 13 bases between the two ends. The CDR3 runs to 14 residues.

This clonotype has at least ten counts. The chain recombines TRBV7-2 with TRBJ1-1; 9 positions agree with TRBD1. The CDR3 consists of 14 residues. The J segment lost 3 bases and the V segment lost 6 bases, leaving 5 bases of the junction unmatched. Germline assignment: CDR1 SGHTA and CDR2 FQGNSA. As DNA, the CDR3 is TGTGCCAGCAGAACCGGGACAGGGTACACTGAAGCTTTCTTT. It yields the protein CASRTGTGYTEAFF.

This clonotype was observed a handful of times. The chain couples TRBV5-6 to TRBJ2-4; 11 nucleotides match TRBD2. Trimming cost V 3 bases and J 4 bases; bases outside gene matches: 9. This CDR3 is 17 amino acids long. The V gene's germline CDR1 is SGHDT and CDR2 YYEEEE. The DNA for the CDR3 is TGTGCCAGCAGCTCGCTAGCGGGGGGAGTAAGAAAAAACATTCAGTACTTC. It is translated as CASSSLAGGVRKNIQYF. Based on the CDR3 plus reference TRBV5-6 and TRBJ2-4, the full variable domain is DAGVTQSPTHLIKTRGQQVTLRCSPKSGHDTVSWYQQALGQGPQFIFQYYEEEERQRGNFPDRFSGHQFPNYSSELNVNALLLGDSALYLCASSSLAGGVRKNIQYFGAGTRLSVL.

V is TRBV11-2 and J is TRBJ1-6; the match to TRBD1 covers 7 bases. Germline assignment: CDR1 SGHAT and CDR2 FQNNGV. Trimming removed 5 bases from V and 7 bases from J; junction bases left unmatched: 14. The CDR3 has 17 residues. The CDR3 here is CASSPYRGHIQNSPLHF. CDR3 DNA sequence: TGTGCCAGCAGCCCATACAGGGGACACATCCAGAATTCACCCCTCCACTTT.

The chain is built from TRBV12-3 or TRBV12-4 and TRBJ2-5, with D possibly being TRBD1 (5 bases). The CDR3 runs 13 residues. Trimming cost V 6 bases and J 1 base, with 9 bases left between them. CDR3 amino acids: CASSNRRQETQYF. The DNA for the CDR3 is TGTGCCAGCAGCAACAGGCGCCAAGAGACCCAGTACTTC.

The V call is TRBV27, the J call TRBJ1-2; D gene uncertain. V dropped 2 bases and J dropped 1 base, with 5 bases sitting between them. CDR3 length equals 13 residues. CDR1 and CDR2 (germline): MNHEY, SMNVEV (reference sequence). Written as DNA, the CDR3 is TGTGCCAGCAGTTTAAATGTTAACTATGGCTACACCTTC. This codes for CASSLNVNYGYTF.